The entry that follows covers one T cell receptor (beta chain) sequence. Only in-frame clones appear in the TCRdb table, and some are missing; sequencing was by immunoSEQ multiplex PCR. The table includes 150,000 to 200,000 clones, under 90% detected once. This sample was included in a study of blood T cell repertoires in COVID-19. This CDR3 spans 16 amino acids. The trim removed 4 bases at V and 9 bases at J, leaving 15 bases unmatched. The germline V gene has CDR1 WNHNN and CDR2 SYGVQD (reference sequence). The genes are TRBV10-1 and TRBJ2-1; TRBD1 matches 7 bases. The clonotype originates from a man aged 55 to 70 with acute or convalescent COVID-19. Sequencing used peripheral blood. For the CDR3, the DNA is TGCGCCAGCAGTGCAATAACAGGGGACAGAGGGAGTGAGCAGTTCTTC. It codes for CASSAITGDRGSEQFF.